This T cell receptor (beta chain) was recorded in a study of patients and donors after allogeneic stem cell transplantation. From the RT-PCR reads, TCRdb called clonotypes with MiXCR, one entry per CDR3 protein. This table holds roughly 200,000 distinct CDR3 sequences, more than 35% found once. This clonotype has more than one count but fewer than ten. Trimming left V 4 bases short and J 2 bases short, with 9 bases between. CDR3 length: 14 amino acids. Germline V gene data show CDR1 as SGHAT and CDR2 as FQNNGV. The receptor's source is a human donor who was either an allogeneic HSCT recipient or a stem cell or donor lymphocyte infusion donor (not recorded which). It is not recorded whose cells these are; they may come from a transplant donor. The chain carries TRBV11-2 and TRBJ1-5; D is ambiguous. The sample comprised blood, either unsorted or a sorted T cell fraction (not recorded which). CDR3 sequence reads: CASSSSGGNQPQHF. CDR3 nucleotides: TGTGCCAGCAGCTCGAGTGGTGGCAATCAGCCCCAGCATTTT.